The T cell receptor (beta chain) described here comes from a study of T cell responses to AZD1222 COVID-19 vaccine. TCRdb's table, derived via immunoSEQ multiplex PCR, lists solely in-frame clones and lacks some. Among 200,000 or so clones listed, 80% to 90% were seen once. The CDR3 sequence is 11 residues long. The rearrangement uses TRBV21-1 and TRBJ1-1. TRBV21-1 is labeled a pseudogene. This specimen consisted of peripheral blood, obtained on day 0 of MenACWY control vaccination. The source is an adult in good health. The CDR3 nucleotides are TGTGCCAGCAGGGGACCTAATGAAGCTTTCTTT. It is translated as CASRGPNEAFF.